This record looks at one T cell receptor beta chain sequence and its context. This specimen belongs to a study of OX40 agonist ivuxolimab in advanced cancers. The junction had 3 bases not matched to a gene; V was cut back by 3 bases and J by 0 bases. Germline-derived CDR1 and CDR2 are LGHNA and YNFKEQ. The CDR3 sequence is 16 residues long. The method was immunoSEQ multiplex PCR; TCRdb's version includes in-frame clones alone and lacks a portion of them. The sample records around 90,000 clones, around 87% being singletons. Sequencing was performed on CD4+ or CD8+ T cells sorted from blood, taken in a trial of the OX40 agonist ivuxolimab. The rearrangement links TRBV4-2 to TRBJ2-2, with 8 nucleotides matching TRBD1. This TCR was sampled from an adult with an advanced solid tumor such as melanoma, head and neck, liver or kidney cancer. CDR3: CASSQDRATNTGELFF. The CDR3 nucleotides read TGTGCCAGCAGCCAGGACAGGGCCACGAACACCGGGGAGCTGTTTTTT.